The source of this T cell receptor (beta chain) is a study of regulatory T cells in long-lasting Graves disease. About the study: Graves' patients diagnosed newly had used antithyroid drugs under 3 months. Study results and caveats: Patients with persistent disease showed a bias toward TRBV28, TRBJ1-2 and TRBJ2-5. Newly diagnosed Graves' patients had higher TCR diversity than persistent ones.

Construction of TCR beta libraries relied on iRepertoire HTBI primers and on Arm-PCR targeting CDR3 regions. TCRdb itself ran the multiplex PCR reads through MiXCR, one entry per CDR3 protein. The sample holds 680,000 or so distinct CDR3 sequences, roughly 15% seen once. This CDR3 has 13 amino acids. The ends lost 6 bases at V and 5 bases at J; junction bases unmatched: 5. In germline, CDR1 is DFQATT, CDR2 SNEGSKA (reference sequence). This clonotype has a count of ten or more. As yet, its antigen is unknown. Noted time point: newly diagnosed GD, antithyroid drugs for less than 3 months. Preparation of the TCR library used RNA extracted from PBMCs. These records were also assigned to another study, of T cells in Graves' hyperthyroidism and ophthalmopathy. From that report: Reasons for excluding patients were uncontrolled infection, other autoimmune disease, pregnancy or lactation.

This clonotype was sampled from a woman aged 30 to 39 with Graves disease. The sequences come from peripheral blood mononuclear cells (PBMCs), collected at new diagnosis, from a patient treated with antithyroid drugs. The chain joins TRBV20-1 to TRBJ1-1, with 11 bases lining up with TRBD1. CDR3 sequence: CSASGTGGTEAFF. The CDR3 region has the DNA TGCAGTGCAAGCGGGACAGGGGGTACTGAAGCTTTCTTT.